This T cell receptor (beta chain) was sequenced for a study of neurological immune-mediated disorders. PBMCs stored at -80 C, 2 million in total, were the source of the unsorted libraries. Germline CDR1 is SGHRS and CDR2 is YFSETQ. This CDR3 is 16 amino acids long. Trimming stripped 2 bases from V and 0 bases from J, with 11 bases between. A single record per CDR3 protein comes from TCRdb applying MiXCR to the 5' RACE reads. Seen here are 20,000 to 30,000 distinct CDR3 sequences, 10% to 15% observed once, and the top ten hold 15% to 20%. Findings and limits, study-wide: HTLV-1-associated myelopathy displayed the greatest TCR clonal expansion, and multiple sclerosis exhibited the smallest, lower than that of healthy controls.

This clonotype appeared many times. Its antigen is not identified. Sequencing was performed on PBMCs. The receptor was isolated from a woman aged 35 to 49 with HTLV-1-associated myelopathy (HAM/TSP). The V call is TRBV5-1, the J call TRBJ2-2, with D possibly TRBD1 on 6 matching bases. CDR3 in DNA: TGCGCCAGCAGCTTTGGCAGACAGGCGAACACCGGGGAGCTGTTTTTT. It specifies CASSFGRQANTGELFF.